The entry that follows covers one TCR beta chain sequence. The target antigen is unknown. This sample was included in a study of shared clonotypes between healthy human individuals. Study results and caveats: Clonotype sharing levels among donors were expected to vary with sequencing depth. Few donors restricted represented genetic and exposure-history diversity. When naive CD4 clonotypes were compared across a few donors, around 5% were shared.

Sequencing was performed with immunoSEQ multiplex PCR; in TCRdb, only in-frame clones are kept and a portion is missing. The sample records 600,000 to 800,000 clones, roughly 72% being singletons. V was clipped by 5 bases and J by 7 bases, with 15 bases between them. From germline, CDR1 is WSHSY and CDR2 SAAADI. CDR3 length equals 13 residues. This chain uses TRBV10-2 with TRBJ2-7; maybe TRBD2 (5 bases). The source material was memory CD4+ T cells sorted from blood. Subset indicated: CD45RA-negative fraction. The receptor's source is a woman aged 30 to 39 in good health. CDR3 sequence: CASSRRAPGEQYF. The DNA of the CDR3 is TGCGCCAGCAGTAGGCGGGCCCCGGGGGAGCAGTACTTC.